A single sample is the source of the 8 T cell receptor beta chains below, sequenced in a study of T cells in tumors after PD-1 blockade. Sequenced by immunoSEQ multiplex PCR; TCRdb stores in-frame clones only, minus some. The table records approximately 60,000 clones, around two thirds of them present only once. This material consisted of PBMCs, taken after anti-PD-1 treatment. These receptors were taken from a human donor with basal cell carcinoma.

This sequence joins TRBV18 and TRBJ2-5; TRBD1 agrees at 9 bases. The ends lost 3 bases at V and 5 bases at J; junction bases unmatched: 10. The germline gives CDR1 KGHSH, CDR2 LQKENI. This CDR3 contains 16 residues. The CDR3 sequence is CASSPGQGIIPETQYF. The CDR3 DNA reads TGTGCCAGCTCACCCGGACAGGGGATAATTCCTGAGACCCAGTACTTC. Variable domain in full (rest from reference TRBV18 and TRBJ2-5): NAGVMQNPRHLVRRRGQEARLRCSPMKGHSHVYWYRQLPEEGLKFMVYLQKENIIDESGMPKERFSAEFPKEGPSILRIQQVVRGDSAAYFCASSPGQGIIPETQYFGPGTRLLVL.

The rearrangement uses TRBV10-1 and TRBJ2-7; D unresolved. Germline CDR1 reads WNHNN; CDR2 reads SYGVQD (reference sequence). The CDR3 has 13 amino acids. V was cut by 0 bases and J by 4 bases, with 7 bases left in between. The DNA for the CDR3 is TGCGCCAGCAGTGAGTCTGGTACGTACGAGCAGTACTTC. Its translation: CASSESGTYEQYF.

CDR3 sequence: CASRSTGYPEAFF. The CDR3 coding sequence is TGTGCCAGCAGGTCAACAGGTTACCCTGAAGCTTTCTTT. The chain carries TRBV6-5 and TRBJ1-1; tentative D call: TRBD1 (5 bases). The CDR3 contains 13 residues. CDR1 and CDR2 (germline): MNHEY, SVGAGI. The V and J ends lost 6 bases and 6 bases respectively, with 14 bases between them.

V usage is TRBV5-3 and J usage is TRBJ1-2; 9 bases are a match to TRBD1. TRBV5-3 is an ORF; its function is uncertain. Unmatched junction bases numbered 4, after V lost 4 bases and J lost 0 bases. This CDR3 spans 15 amino acids. The CDR3 DNA reads as TGTGCCAGAAGCCCGGACAGGGGAACTAACTATGGCTACACCTTC. Amino acids: CARSPDRGTNYGYTF.

This clone was detected only once. V is TRBV25-1 and J is TRBJ1-1, with D unclear. The germline V and J ends were trimmed by 4 bases and 3 bases, with 9 bases remaining between them. The CDR3 has 13 amino acids. Germline V gives CDR1 MGHDK, CDR2 SYGVNS. Here the CDR3 reads CASSVGRYTEAFF. The CDR3 DNA reads as TGTGCCAGCAGTGTTGGCCGATACACTGAAGCTTTCTTT.

The chain combines TRBV6-2 or TRBV6-3 with TRBJ1-2; D not resolved. Germline V gene sequence: CDR1 MNHEY, CDR2 SVGEGT. The CDR3 extends over 14 amino acids. The ends were cut back, 6 bases at V and 0 bases at J, with 11 bases in the middle. CDR3 bases: TGTGCCAGCAGCCCCCTCGGGACTAACTATGGCTACACCTTC. It yields the protein CASSPLGTNYGYTF.

The gene calls are TRBV30 and TRBJ1-2, with D hard to call. Germline V CDR1 and CDR2: GTSNPN, SVGIG (reference sequence). V was clipped by 7 bases and J by 8 bases, with 17 bases between them. This CDR3 has 12 amino acids. The CDR3: CALDFYGGGYTF. The DNA of the CDR3 is TGTGCCTTAGACTTTTATGGAGGGGGCTACACCTTC.

The gene calls are TRBV7-2 and TRBJ1-1, with D uncertain. CDR1 is SGHTA, CDR2 FQGNSA, per germline. V was trimmed by 5 bases and J by 1 base, leaving 11 bases between them. The CDR3 is 14 residues long. CDR3 bases: TGTGCCAGCAGCCCACCGACGGCGAACACTGAAGCTTTCTTT. Translated: CASSPPTANTEAFF.